Each of the 6 T cell receptor beta chains below was sequenced from the same sample in a study of blood T cell repertoires in COVID-19. Assay used: immunoSEQ multiplex PCR; TCRdb lists only in-frame clones, some missing. Here the sample spans 150,000 to 200,000 clones, roughly 80% being singletons. The sequenced sample consisted of peripheral blood. Receptor source: a woman older than 75 with COVID-19, enrolled during active disease.

This clone was seen a handful of times. DNA of the CDR3: TGTGCCAGCAGCCAGGGGAGTCGAGAGACCCAGTACTTC. It specifies CASSQGSRETQYF. The V gene is TRBV12-3 or TRBV12-4, the J gene TRBJ2-5; TRBD1 is a possible D gene (6 bases). This CDR3 region has 13 residues. Trimming left V 6 bases short and J 4 bases short, with 12 bases between.

The chain couples TRBV7-9 to TRBJ1-4, with 9 bases aligning to TRBD1. Germline CDR1 SEHNR, CDR2 FQNEAQ (reference sequence). V was pared by 6 bases and J by 7 bases, with 6 bases of the junction left unmatched. The CDR3 totals 14 residues. The CDR3: CASRRTGASEKLFF. CDR3 coding DNA: TGTGCCAGCAGAAGGACAGGGGCGAGTGAAAAACTGTTTTTT.

The chain employs TRBV5-8 and TRBJ2-2, with D hard to call. Trimming removed 0 bases at V and 1 base at J, with 7 bases between. The CDR3 loop spans 15 amino acids. Germline CDR1 reads SGHTS; CDR2 reads YDEGEE. For the CDR3, the DNA is TGTGCCAGCAGCTTGGGGCAGTGGAACACCGGGGAGCTGTTTTTT. Translated, it gives CASSLGQWNTGELFF.

This sequence joins TRBV6-5 and TRBJ2-3; 7 bases fit TRBD1. The CDR3 sequence is 15 residues long. V shed 2 bases and J 3 bases; nucleotides not matched to a gene: 5. Germline V gene data show CDR1 as MNHEY and CDR2 as SVGAGI. The CDR3 nucleotides are TGTGCCAGCAGTTACAACAGGGGATCAACAGATACGCAGTATTTT. Translation: CASSYNRGSTDTQYF.

This clone is deemed large. The rearrangement uses TRBV7-8 and TRBJ1-1; a possible D gene is TRBD1 (6 bases). Germline V gene data show CDR1 as SGHVS and CDR2 as FQNEAQ. V gave up 2 bases and J gave up 0 bases, with 13 bases separating them. This CDR3 is 16 amino acids long. The CDR3 loop reads CASSLRQGIMNTEAFF. The CDR3 DNA reads TGTGCCAGCAGCTTACGGCAGGGGATCATGAACACTGAAGCTTTCTTT.

This clone was seen only once. The rearrangement links TRBV6-6 to TRBJ2-7; tentatively, D is TRBD1 (6 bases). Germline CDR1 is MNHNY and CDR2 is SVGAGI (reference sequence). With 6 bases removed from V and 2 bases from J, the gap between germline ends came to 17 bases. There are 15 residues in the CDR3. CDR3 sequence: CASRETGTITYEQYF. The DNA of the CDR3 is TGTGCCAGCAGGGAGACCGGGACAATCACCTACGAGCAGTACTTC.